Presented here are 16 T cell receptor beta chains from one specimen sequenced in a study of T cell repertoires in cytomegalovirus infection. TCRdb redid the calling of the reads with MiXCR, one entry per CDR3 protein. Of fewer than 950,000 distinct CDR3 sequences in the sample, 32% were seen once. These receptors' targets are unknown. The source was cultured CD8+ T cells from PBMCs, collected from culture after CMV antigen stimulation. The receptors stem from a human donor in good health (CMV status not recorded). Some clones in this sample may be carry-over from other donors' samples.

In nucleotides, the CDR3 is TGTGCCAGCAGCCCGCACGGGGGCTTTCCCTACGAGCAGTACTTC. Residues: CASSPHGGFPYEQYF. The J gene is TRBJ2-7, the V gene TRBV5-8; D is possibly TRBD1 or TRBD2 (6 bases each). Germline V lookup: CDR1 SGHTS, CDR2 YDEGEE. V was trimmed by 4 bases and J by 2 bases, leaving 16 bases between them. The CDR3 runs to 15 residues.

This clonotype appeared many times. The CDR3 reads CASSEISVAGGDTQYF. The CDR3 DNA is TGTGCCAGCAGTGAAATCTCGGTAGCGGGGGGCGATACGCAGTATTTT. This rearrangement joins TRBV6-1 to TRBJ2-3; 10 nucleotides match TRBD2. This CDR3 has 16 amino acids. The junction had 8 bases not matched to a gene; V was cut back by 2 bases and J by 6 bases. The germline V gene encodes CDR1 MNHNS and CDR2 SASEGT.

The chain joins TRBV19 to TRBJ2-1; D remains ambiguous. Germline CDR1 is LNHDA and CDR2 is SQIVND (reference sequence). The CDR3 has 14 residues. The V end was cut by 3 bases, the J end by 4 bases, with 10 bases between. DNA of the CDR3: TGTGCCAGTAGTATTTCAGACTTTTACAATGAGCAGTTCTTC. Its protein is CASSISDFYNEQFF.

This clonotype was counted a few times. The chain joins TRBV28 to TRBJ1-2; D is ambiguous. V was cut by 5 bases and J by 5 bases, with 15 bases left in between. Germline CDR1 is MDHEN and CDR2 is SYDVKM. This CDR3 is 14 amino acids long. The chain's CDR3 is CASSTPREGYGYTF. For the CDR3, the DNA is TGTGCCAGCAGTACCCCGCGGGAAGGGTATGGCTACACCTTC.

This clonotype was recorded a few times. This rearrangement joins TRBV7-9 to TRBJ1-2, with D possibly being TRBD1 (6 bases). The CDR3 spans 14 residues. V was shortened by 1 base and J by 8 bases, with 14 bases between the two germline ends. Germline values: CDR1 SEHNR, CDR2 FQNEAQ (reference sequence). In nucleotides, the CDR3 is TGTGCCAGCAGCTTAGAGACAGGCCGGTACGGCTACACCTTC. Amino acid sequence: CASSLETGRYGYTF.

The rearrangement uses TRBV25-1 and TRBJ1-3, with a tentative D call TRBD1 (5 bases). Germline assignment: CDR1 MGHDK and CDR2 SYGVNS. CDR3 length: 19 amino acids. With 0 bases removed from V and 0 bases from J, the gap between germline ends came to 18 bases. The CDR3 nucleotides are TGTGCCAGCAGTGAATATTTTGCTGAGGGGCTCAACTCTGGAAACACCATATATTTT. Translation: CASSEYFAEGLNSGNTIYF.

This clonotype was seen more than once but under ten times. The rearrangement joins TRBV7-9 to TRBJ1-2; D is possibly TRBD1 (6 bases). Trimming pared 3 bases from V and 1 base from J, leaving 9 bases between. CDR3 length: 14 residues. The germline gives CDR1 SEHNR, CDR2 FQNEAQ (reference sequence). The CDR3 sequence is CASSFMDSNYGYTF. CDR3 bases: TGTGCCAGCAGCTTTATGGACAGTAACTATGGCTACACCTTC.

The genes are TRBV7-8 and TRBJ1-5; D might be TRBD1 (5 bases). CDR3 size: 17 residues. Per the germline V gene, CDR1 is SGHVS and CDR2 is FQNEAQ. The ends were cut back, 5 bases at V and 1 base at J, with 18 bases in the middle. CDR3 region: CASSPLARVASNQPQHF. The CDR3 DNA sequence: TGTGCCAGCAGCCCTCTGGCCAGGGTTGCGAGCAATCAGCCCCAGCATTTT.

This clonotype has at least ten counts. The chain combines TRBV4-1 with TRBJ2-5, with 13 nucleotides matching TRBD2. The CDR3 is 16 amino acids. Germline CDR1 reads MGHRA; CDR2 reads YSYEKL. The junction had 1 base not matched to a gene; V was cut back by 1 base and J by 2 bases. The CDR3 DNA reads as TGCGCCAGCAGCCAAGGGACTAGCGGGGGTCAAGAGACCCAGTACTTC. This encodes CASSQGTSGGQETQYF.

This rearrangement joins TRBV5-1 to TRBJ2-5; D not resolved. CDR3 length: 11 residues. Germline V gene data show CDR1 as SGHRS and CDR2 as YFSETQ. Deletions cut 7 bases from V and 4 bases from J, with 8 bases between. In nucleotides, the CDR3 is TGCGCCAGCCCTGATGGAGAGACCCAGTACTTC. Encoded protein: CASPDGETQYF.

CDR3 nucleotide sequence: TGTGCCAGCAGTTCTGACCCCCAGAGTCCAGAAGAGACCCAGTACTTC. This codes for CASSSDPQSPEETQYF. The chain uses TRBV27 and TRBJ2-5; D gene unclear. Trimming shortened V by 4 bases and J by 3 bases, and 18 bases separated the two germline ends. CDR3 length equals 16 residues. Germline V gene sequence: CDR1 MNHEY, CDR2 SMNVEV (reference sequence).

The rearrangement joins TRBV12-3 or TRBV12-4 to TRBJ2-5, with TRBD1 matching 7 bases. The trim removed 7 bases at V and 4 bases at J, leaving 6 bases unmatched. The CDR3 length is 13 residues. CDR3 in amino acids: CASITGTAETQYF. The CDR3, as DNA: TGTGCCAGCATTACCGGGACAGCAGAGACCCAGTACTTC.

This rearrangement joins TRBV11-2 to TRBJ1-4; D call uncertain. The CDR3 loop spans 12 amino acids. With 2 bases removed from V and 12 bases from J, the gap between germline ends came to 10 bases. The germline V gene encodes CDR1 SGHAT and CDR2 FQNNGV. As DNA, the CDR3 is TGTGCCAGCAGCTTAAACGGGCTAGAACTGTTTTTT. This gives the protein CASSLNGLELFF.

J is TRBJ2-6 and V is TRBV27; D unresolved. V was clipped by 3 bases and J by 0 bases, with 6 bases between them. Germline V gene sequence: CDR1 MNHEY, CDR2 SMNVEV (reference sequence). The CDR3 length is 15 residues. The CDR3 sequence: CASSFQYSGANVLTF. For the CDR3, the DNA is TGTGCCAGCAGTTTTCAGTACTCTGGGGCCAACGTCCTGACTTTC.

The CDR3 bases are TGCAGCGGGATACTTAGACAGGGGGGGGCAGATACGCAGTATTTT. Translating it yields CSGILRQGGADTQYF. This chain joins TRBV29-1 and TRBJ2-3; the match to TRBD1 covers 9 bases. Germline V lookup: CDR1 SQVTM, CDR2 ANQGSEA. V lost 7 bases to trimming and J lost 4 bases; unmatched junction nucleotides: 12. The CDR3 is made up of 15 amino acids.

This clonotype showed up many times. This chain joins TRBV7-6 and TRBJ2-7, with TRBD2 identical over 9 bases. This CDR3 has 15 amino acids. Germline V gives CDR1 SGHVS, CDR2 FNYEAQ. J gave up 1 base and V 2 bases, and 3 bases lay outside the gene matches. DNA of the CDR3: TGTGCCAGCAGCTTAAGCGGGGGGCCTTCCTACGAGCAGTACTTC. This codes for CASSLSGGPSYEQYF.